This T cell receptor (beta chain) was obtained from a study of beta chain features in type 1 diabetes (dated by TCRdb to the late 2010s). With respect to the entire study: Mean age, gender distribution, total cell number and subset yield did not differ between patients and healthy donors. In the study, TCRB repertoires of sorted circulating CD4+ T cell subsets from recently diagnosed type 1 diabetes patients were compared with those of matched healthy donors. Whereas all 30 or so donors provided naive and central memory subsets, regulatory and stem cell-like memory subsets were isolated from just 8 patients and roughly 8 healthy donors. A total of roughly 98,000,000 sorted cells were examined across all samples, and a strong correlation was observed between cell number per subset and RNA yield.

Each donor gave one peripheral blood draw, averaging roughly 100 mL, which was collected into heparinised tubes. A BD FACSAria II and a panel including CD45RO, CCR7, CD25, CD127, CD95 and CD27 were used to sort naive, central memory, regulatory and stem cell-like memory CD4+ T cells. Every sorted population had a purity above 98%. Right away, PBMCs were isolated by Lymphoprep density gradient centrifugation and were stained directly, with no culture step. To minimize batch effects, samples were stained and sorted in pairs, one healthy donor with one patient per experiment. What the study reported, not specific to this receptor: Because cDNA rather than genomic DNA was sequenced, highly expressing activated cells could have been over-represented, although no difference in activation and CD3 levels was found between groups. Shorter templates might be favored by PCR, yet because patient and control samples were amplified and corrected together, any such skew would affect both groups equally. A moderate but significant shortening of TCRB CDR3 length was observed in type 1 diabetes patients in all four CD4+ subsets. HLA sub-analyses involved small numbers of individuals, so any influence of HLA type on TCRB rearrangement remained unresolved. At VDJ recombination sites, patients with type 1 diabetes made fewer insertions and deleted more nucleotides, a pattern implying thymic rearrangement abnormalities. Naive, central memory and regulatory TCRB repertoires appeared more similar among patients than among healthy donors.

The entire amount of isolated RNA was reverse transcribed using the High Capacity cDNA Reverse Transcription Kit, so the sequenced TCRB transcripts were expressed ones. Deep immunoSEQ sequencing was applied to naive, central memory and regulatory T cell samples, giving an average of roughly 3.5 million total reads per sample. Sorted cells were lysed in RLT buffer, and RNA was extracted using DNase-treated RNeasy Micro or Mini kits according to cell number. To prevent cross-contamination, every cell subset was processed on its own, while patient and healthy donor samples were processed together. The immunoSEQ multiplex PCR was used to amplify TCRB sequences from cDNA, yielding 87-bp fragments that span the CDR3 region. Sequencing of the amplicons was done on the Illumina HiSeq platform. As for the original processing: PCR bias was corrected computationally using synthetic template baselines, and reads within Hamming distance 2 were collapsed, with unmergeable singletons discarded. By aligning reads against IMGT, V, D and J genes, CDR3 length, and insertions or deletions at six rearrangement sites were assigned. Within each subset, clonotype counts were normalized to sorted cell number, and only after that were true diversity and Gini coefficients computed with the tcR R package. The overlap coefficient, calculated on TCRB nucleotide sequences, was used to quantify repertoire sharing. Out-of-frame TCRB sequences from naive cells were analyzed as a proxy for the pre-selection repertoire. Entries here come from immuneACCESS through TCRdb and include only in-frame sequences with V and J called. Some clones fail to appear in such tables; in the studies checked, an unresolved V gene covers under half of the shortfall, and the cause of the remainder is unknown. V and J calls and clone size are those listed in that table; D and trimming were worked out from the DNA. Present in this sample are 240,000 or so clones, 68% of which were seen just once. The top ten constitute 0.053% of the sample.

There are 16 amino acids in the CDR3, from cysteine to phenylalanine inclusive. Only CDR3 DNA remains: 48 bases, in frame from the first base. Turning to this clone: The antigen this receptor binds is unknown. Per-base qualities were not stored, and no clone one base away is much larger.

The rearranged chain carries TRBV21-1 and TRBJ2-7; TRBD2 is the table's D call, not checked against the DNA. TRBV21-1 is a pseudogene. The receptor comes from a man aged 25-40 years in good health. Specimen: naive CD4+ T cells from blood. The label giving this sample's cell subset or site can be read as: true naive CD4+ T cells. In nucleotides, the sequence is TGTGCCAGCAGCAAACCCCCTAGCGGGAGACCCTACGAGCAGTACTTC. Translated, it gives CASSKPPSGRPYEQYF.